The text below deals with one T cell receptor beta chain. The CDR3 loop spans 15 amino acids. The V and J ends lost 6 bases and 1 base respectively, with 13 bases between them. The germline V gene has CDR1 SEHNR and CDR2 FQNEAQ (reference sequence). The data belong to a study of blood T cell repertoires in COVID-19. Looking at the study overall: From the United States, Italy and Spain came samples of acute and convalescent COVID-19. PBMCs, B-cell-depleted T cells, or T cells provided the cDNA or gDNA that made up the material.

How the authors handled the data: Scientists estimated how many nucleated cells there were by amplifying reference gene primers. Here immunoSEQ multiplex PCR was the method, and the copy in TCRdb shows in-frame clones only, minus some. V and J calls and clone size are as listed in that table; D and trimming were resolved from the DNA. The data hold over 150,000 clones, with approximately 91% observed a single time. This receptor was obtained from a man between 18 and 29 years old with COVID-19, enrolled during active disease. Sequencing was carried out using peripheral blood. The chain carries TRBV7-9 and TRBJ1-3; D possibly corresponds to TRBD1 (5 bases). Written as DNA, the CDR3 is TGTGCCAGCAGGTCGGGACTGGGGTCTGGAAACACCATATATTTT. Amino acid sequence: CASRSGLGSGNTIYF.